What follows are 21 T cell receptor beta chains derived from one specimen sequenced in a study of shared clonotypes between healthy human individuals. The table came from immunoSEQ multiplex PCR; TCRdb's copy has only in-frame clones and leaves some out. The sample gives about 2.3 million clones, around 93% of which show up once; roughly 0.34% is in the top ten. What was sequenced was naive CD4+ T cells from PBMCs. Subset here: CD45RA+ positively selected. The receptors were sampled from a man aged 18 to 29 in good health. Some clones in this sample may be carry-over from other donors' samples.

J is TRBJ1-2 and V is TRBV28; 11 nucleotides agree with TRBD1. Germline V gene data show CDR1 as MDHEN and CDR2 as SYDVKM. This CDR3 spans 16 amino acids. Trimming removed 6 bases from V and 4 bases from J; junction bases left unmatched: 10. The CDR3 is CASSSGQGAPSYGYTF. In DNA, the CDR3 is TGTGCCAGCAGCTCTGGACAGGGGGCGCCCAGCTATGGCTACACCTTC.

The chain links TRBV5-1 to TRBJ1-3; D is uncertain. The germline CDR1 and CDR2 sequences are SGHRS and YFSETQ. The CDR3 sequence is 15 residues long. Trimming took off 0 bases at V and 4 bases at J, with 11 bases between the two ends. CDR3 region: CASSLEPWEGNTIYF. The CDR3, as DNA: TGCGCCAGCAGCTTGGAACCCTGGGAAGGAAACACCATATATTTT.

This chain uses TRBV5-6 with TRBJ2-2, with TRBD2 identical over 9 bases. The J segment lost 1 base and the V segment lost 1 base, leaving 5 bases of the junction unmatched. CDR1 is SGHDT, CDR2 YYEEEE, per germline. The CDR3 sequence is 17 residues long. CDR3 sequence reads: CASSLLLAGLNTGELFF. In nucleotides, the CDR3 is TGTGCCAGCAGCTTGTTGCTAGCGGGATTGAACACCGGGGAGCTGTTTTTT.

V gene TRBV9 combines with J gene TRBJ2-3; 14 bases are shared with TRBD2. V dropped 3 bases and J dropped 6; count of bases not matched to a gene: 6. Per germline, CDR1 SGDLS and CDR2 YYNGEE. This CDR3 region has 16 residues. The CDR3: CASSATSGRAPDTQYF. The CDR3, as DNA: TGTGCCAGCAGCGCGACTAGCGGGAGGGCCCCGGATACGCAGTATTTT.

V and J are TRBV7-6 and TRBJ2-2; 10 bases align to TRBD1. This CDR3 is built from 15 residues. V lost 5 bases and J lost 4; bases outside the gene matches: 4. Per germline, CDR1 SGHVS and CDR2 FNYEAQ. The CDR3 region has the DNA TGTGCCAGCAGCCCAGGACAGGGGGGCACCGGGGAGCTGTTTTTT. The encoded protein is CASSPGQGGTGELFF.

The V gene is TRBV28, the J gene TRBJ2-3, with 10 bases fitting TRBD2. This CDR3 region has 20 residues. Trimming at V came to 0 bases and at J to 5 bases, leaving 17 bases not matched to a gene. CDR1 and CDR2 (germline): MDHEN, SYDVKM. The CDR3 region has the DNA TGTGCCAGCAGTTTATGGGGTAGCGGGAGGCCCTCAGCCGGGAAAGATACGCAGTATTTT. It codes for CASSLWGSGRPSAGKDTQYF.

This rearrangement joins TRBV29-1 to TRBJ2-3; no firm D call. The V and J ends lost 4 bases and 4 bases respectively, with 15 bases between them. The CDR3 has 14 amino acids. Germline lookup yields CDR1 SQVTM and CDR2 ANQGSEA. The CDR3 nucleotides are TGCAGCGTTGGGAGATCGGTCGGCGCAGATACGCAGTATTTT. This gives the protein CSVGRSVGADTQYF.

The chain carries TRBV11-2 and TRBJ1-2; D might be TRBD1 (6 bases). The ends were cut back, 0 bases at V and 6 bases at J, with 23 bases in the middle. The CDR3 loop spans 18 amino acids. CDR1 and CDR2 (germline): SGHAT, FQNNGV. CDR3 in amino acids: CASSLDRTFNRDGDGYTF. As DNA, the CDR3 is TGTGCCAGCAGCTTAGATAGGACTTTTAACAGGGACGGTGATGGCTACACCTTC.

V and J are TRBV18 and TRBJ2-5; 8 bases are a match to TRBD2. The CDR3 covers 15 residues. The V gene end was trimmed by 4 bases and the J gene end by 4 bases; junction bases not matched to a gene: 8. Looked up from germline, CDR1 is KGHSH and CDR2 is LQKENI. CDR3 in amino acids: CASSRAGGALETQYF. For the CDR3, the DNA is TGTGCCAGCTCACGGGCGGGAGGCGCCCTAGAGACCCAGTACTTC.

The chain is built from TRBV7-2 and TRBJ2-2; possible D gene TRBD1, 6 bases. The V end lost 5 bases, the J end lost 5 bases, and 21 bases lay between the germline ends. This CDR3 has 17 amino acids. Per germline, CDR1 SGHTA and CDR2 FQGNSA. DNA of the CDR3: TGTGCCAGCAGCCAAGACAGGACCCGGGATCATACCGGGGAGCTGTTTTTT. Translation gives CASSQDRTRDHTGELFF.

The V gene is TRBV30, the J gene TRBJ1-2, with 9 bases lining up with TRBD1. Losses at the gene ends were 7 bases for V and 4 bases for J; bases not matched to a gene: 16. This CDR3 is built from 16 residues. Germline V lookup: CDR1 GTSNPN, CDR2 SVGIG (reference sequence). CDR3: CASTGKNRGLIYGYTF. In DNA form, the CDR3 reads TGTGCCTCCACCGGAAAAAACAGGGGGCTAATCTATGGCTACACCTTC.

With regard to this clone: Different DNA sequences within this sample yield the same CDR3. The chain employs TRBV19 and TRBJ1-1, with 10 positions matching TRBD1. The V gene's germline CDR1 is LNHDA and CDR2 SQIVND (reference sequence). V gave up 5 bases and J gave up 4 bases; unmatched junction bases: 4. This CDR3 comprises 14 residues. The CDR3 is CASSPDRGGTEAFF. CDR3 DNA: TGTGCCAGTAGTCCGGACAGGGGGGGCACTGAAGCTTTCTTT.

The rearrangement joins TRBV27 to TRBJ1-5; D gene ambiguous. Trimming took off 3 bases at V and 3 bases at J, with 6 bases between the two ends. This CDR3 spans 13 amino acids. Germline V gene lookup returns CDR1 MNHEY and CDR2 SMNVEV (reference sequence). The CDR3 here is CASSFRDNQPQHF. The DNA for the CDR3 is TGTGCCAGCAGTTTTCGGGACAATCAGCCCCAGCATTTT.

The chain has TRBV5-1 and TRBJ1-4; 8 nucleotides agree with TRBD1. Germline V gene sequence: CDR1 SGHRS, CDR2 YFSETQ. This CDR3 comprises 14 residues. V was pared by 4 bases and J by 5 bases, with 4 bases of the junction left unmatched. CDR3 nucleotides: TGCGCCAGCAGCGGACAGGGTGGGAATGAAAAACTGTTTTTT. Amino acid sequence: CASSGQGGNEKLFF.

The chain combines TRBV12-5 with TRBJ2-3; no definite D call. There are 16 residues in the CDR3. From germline, CDR1 is LGHNT and CDR2 FRNRAP. V gave up 0 bases and J gave up 2 bases, with 12 bases separating them. Written as DNA, the CDR3 is TGTGCTAGTGGTTTGGTACGCGGTCAGAACACAGATACGCAGTATTTT. The encoded protein is CASGLVRGQNTDTQYF.

About this clone: Different DNA sequences within this sample yield the same CDR3. The chain carries TRBV28 and TRBJ2-7; the D gene is possibly TRBD1 (6 bases). CDR1 is MDHEN and CDR2 is SYDVKM in the germline V gene. The V end lost 5 bases, the J end lost 3 bases, and 14 bases lay between the germline ends. The CDR3 extends over 14 amino acids. The DNA of the CDR3 is TGTGCCAGCAGTGCCCCTGGACAGAGCTACGAGCAGTACTTC. It specifies CASSAPGQSYEQYF.

For this clone: This sample also contains other DNA sequences that code for the same CDR3. This chain uses TRBV7-2 with TRBJ2-1; D is ambiguous. The CDR3 contains 14 residues. V gave up 5 bases and J gave up 4 bases, with 12 bases separating them. Germline CDR1 is SGHTA and CDR2 is FQGNSA. CDR3 in DNA: TGTGCCAGCAGCCTGGTCGGGCCTTACAATGAGCAGTTCTTC. It specifies CASSLVGPYNEQFF. The full variable domain, rest sourced from reference TRBV7-2 and TRBJ2-1, is GAGVSQSPSNKVTEKGKDVELRCDPISGHTALYWYRQSLGQGLEFLIYFQGNSAPDKSGLPSDRFSAERTGGSVSTLTIQRTQQEDSAVYLCASSLVGPYNEQFFGPGTRLTVL.

The chain couples TRBV6-6 to TRBJ1-1; TRBD1 is a possible D gene (6 bases). Germline values: CDR1 MNHNY, CDR2 SVGAGI (reference sequence). Deletions cut 7 bases from V and 5 bases from J, with 14 bases between. CDR3 length: 13 residues. In DNA form, the CDR3 reads TGTGCCAGCATCCTAGGGGGGTTGACTGAAGCTTTCTTT. It encodes CASILGGLTEAFF.

The rearrangement links TRBV7-9 to TRBJ2-1; D is uncertain. There are 13 residues in the CDR3. Trimming cost V 3 bases and J 7 bases, with 10 bases left between them. The germline V gene encodes CDR1 SEHNR and CDR2 FQNEAQ (reference sequence). The CDR3 DNA reads as TGTGCCAGCAGCTTCGTCTTTGTGAATGAGCAGTTCTTC. Translated, it gives CASSFVFVNEQFF.

The chain is built from TRBV7-3 and TRBJ2-2, with TRBD2 identical over 14 bases. Germline trimming cut 5 bases from V and 2 bases from J; bases unmatched to any gene: 4. The length of the CDR3 is 17 residues. The germline CDR1 and CDR2 sequences are SGHTA and FQGTGA. CDR3 amino acids: CASSKTSGRVNTGELFF. The CDR3 nucleotides are TGTGCCAGCAGCAAGACTAGCGGGAGGGTCAACACCGGGGAGCTGTTTTTT.

Turning to this clone: Different DNA sequences within this sample yield the same CDR3. V is TRBV7-2 and J is TRBJ2-3; maybe TRBD1 (5 bases). Germline CDR1 and CDR2: SGHTA and FQGNSA. V was cut by 0 bases and J by 0 bases, with 7 bases left in between. The CDR3 loop spans 15 amino acids. CDR3 protein: CASSLAPGSTDTQYF. The CDR3, as DNA: TGTGCCAGCAGCTTAGCCCCAGGGAGCACAGATACGCAGTATTTT.